The entry that follows covers one TCR beta chain sequence. Its cognate antigen is unknown. This record comes from a study of T cell responses to AZD1222 COVID-19 vaccine. Notes on the study in general: Mostly white British, mostly female donors; authors suggested clonal diversity may be underestimated. Elevations in Spike-specific TCR breadth and depth followed administration of two AZD1222 doses.

TCRdb keeps only in-frame clones here, not all; method: immunoSEQ multiplex PCR. Here the sample spans 50,000 to 75,000 clones, about 74% being singletons. V was cut by 1 base and J by 0 bases, with 4 bases left in between. Per the germline V gene, CDR1 is SGDLS and CDR2 is YYNGEE. This CDR3 has 13 amino acids. The receptor was isolated from an adult in good health. Material: peripheral blood, obtained on day 0 of AZD1222 vaccination. This chain uses TRBV9 with TRBJ1-1; D is unresolved. CDR3 loop: CASSVSVNTEAFF. CDR3 DNA: TGTGCCAGCAGCGTATCGGTGAACACTGAAGCTTTCTTT.